The 27 T cell receptor beta chains listed next were all sequenced from one sample in a study of T cell clonality in common variable immunodeficiency. Some clones are missing from TCRdb's copy, which holds only in-frame ones; the method was immunoSEQ multiplex PCR. The sample yields 75,000 to 85,000 clones, without any singletons. Source material: peripheral blood mononuclear cells. These receptors came from a person between 18 and 75 years old in good health.

In this sample, this clone turned up many times. With the read ending 3 residues before the CDR3 end, the germline J gene is used to fill in that end. This rearrangement joins TRBV20-1 to TRBJ2-7, with 16 bases matching TRBD2. CDR1 and CDR2 from the germline V gene are DFQATT and SNEGSKA (reference sequence). The ends lost 6 bases at V and 3 bases at J; junction bases unmatched: 8. The CDR3 sequence is 16 residues long. The CDR3: CSAEGTSGRGVYEQYF. Partial CDR3 DNA: TGCAGTGCGGAGGGGACTAGCGGGAGGGGGGTCTACGAG.

This clone showed up many times. Read data end 3 residues before the CDR3 end; the end is taken from the germline J gene. The V and J genes are TRBV5-4 and TRBJ2-5; maybe TRBD2 (6 bases). Trimming cost V 1 base and J 4 bases, with 11 bases left between them. The CDR3 contains 14 residues. Per the germline V gene, CDR1 is SGHNT and CDR2 is YYREEE (reference sequence). The CDR3 here is CASSLSGTGETQYF. The sequenced part of the CDR3 DNA is TGTGCCAGCAGCTTGTCGGGGACTGGAGAGACC.

This clone was seen many times. The sequenced fragment ends 3 residues before the CDR3 boundary, so the rest is inferred from the germline J gene. This sequence joins TRBV2 and TRBJ2-1, with TRBD2 matching over 14 bases. Trimming cost V 6 bases and J 4 bases; bases outside gene matches: 11. Per the germline V gene, CDR1 is SNHLY and CDR2 is FYNNEI. The CDR3 is 18 residues long. CDR3 residues: CASRGPGLAGDRYNEQFF. CDR3 DNA (partial): TGTGCCAGCAGGGGGCCGGGACTAGCGGGAGATCGGTACAATGAG.

This clone is medium-sized (0.01 to 0.1%). The observed sequence ends 3 residues before the CDR3 terminus, with the missing tail filled in from the germline J gene. This chain joins TRBV2 and TRBJ2-7; 11 nucleotides line up with TRBD1. With V trimmed by 6 bases and J by 6 bases, 16 bases remained unmatched. The CDR3 consists of 17 residues. Per germline, CDR1 SNHLY and CDR2 FYNNEI. This CDR3 is CASSHPTMDRGRSEQYF. Partial CDR3 DNA: TGTGCCAGCAGCCACCCTACAATGGACAGGGGGCGCAGCGAG.

This clone was counted many times. The CDR3 end lies 3 residues beyond the end of the read and is filled in from the germline J gene. The J gene is TRBJ2-5, the V gene TRBV6-2 or TRBV6-3, with 7 nucleotides matching TRBD1. This CDR3 region has 14 residues. Unmatched junction bases numbered 5, after V lost 2 bases and J lost 5 bases. Germline CDR1 MNHEY, CDR2 SVGEGT. The CDR3 is CASSYEGAGETQYF. Incomplete CDR3 DNA: TGTGCCAGCAGTTACGAGGGGGCCGGGGAGACC.

This clone was recorded many times. The read ends 3 residues shy of where the CDR3 ends; the end is completed using the germline J gene. The rearrangement uses TRBV29-1 and TRBJ1-3; 8 nucleotides agree with TRBD1. This CDR3 has 15 residues. Germline CDR1 is SQVTM and CDR2 is ANQGSEA. With 4 bases clipped from V and 0 bases from J, the junction kept 5 bases outside the gene matches. CDR3 DNA (partial): TGCAGCGTTGGACAGGGGTTGGGCTCTGGAAACACC. Translated, it gives CSVGQGLGSGNT. The whole CDR3 sequence reads CSVGQGLGSGNTIYF.

This clone showed up many times. The read terminates 3 residues ahead of where the CDR3 ends, so the germline J gene completes it. This chain uses TRBV19 with TRBJ2-1, with D unclear. Germline assignment: CDR1 LNHDA and CDR2 SQIVND (reference sequence). V lost 6 bases and J 7 bases, leaving 7 bases between the germline ends. This CDR3 comprises 11 residues. This CDR3 reads CASSVQNEQFF. The DNA read from the CDR3 is TGTGCCAGTAGCGTACAAAATGAG.

The sample holds many counts of this clone. The read stops 3 residues short of the end of the CDR3; the missing end is completed from the germline J gene. V usage is TRBV7-8 and J usage is TRBJ2-3, with TRBD2 matching 7 bases. V lost 1 base and J lost 5; bases outside the gene matches: 9. The CDR3 length is 16 residues. CDR1 SGHVS and CDR2 FQNEAQ come from the germline V gene. CDR3 amino acids: CASSLGRTQRGDTQYF. CDR3 bases read: TGTGCCAGCAGCTTAGGGAGGACCCAGCGGGGAGATACG.

At least ten counts were recorded for this clone. The observed sequence ends 3 residues before the CDR3 terminus, with the missing tail filled in from the germline J gene. The V gene is TRBV18, the J gene TRBJ2-1, with 7 positions matching TRBD2. The CDR3 runs 17 residues. V lost 2 bases, J lost 4 bases, and 11 bases stayed unmatched. Per the germline V gene, CDR1 is KGHSH and CDR2 is LQKENI. The part of the CDR3 DNA that was read is TGTGCCAGCTCACCAAGGGTAGCGGGCCACTCTTACAATGAG. Translated, it gives CASSPRVAGHSYNE. The entire CDR3 sequence reads CASSPRVAGHSYNEQFF.

In this sample, this clone turned up many times. Read data end 3 residues before the CDR3 end; the end is taken from the germline J gene. The chain joins TRBV7-2 to TRBJ1-2; D unclear. Germline V CDR1 and CDR2: SGHTA, FQGNSA. V lost 5 bases and J 4 bases, leaving 8 bases between the germline ends. The CDR3 covers 12 residues. CDR3 protein: CASSKDTYGYTF. The DNA read from the CDR3 is TGTGCCAGCAGCAAAGACACCTATGGC. Variable domain in full (rest from reference TRBV7-2 and TRBJ1-2): GAGVSQSPSNKVTEKGKDVELRCDPISGHTALYWYRQSLGQGLEFLIYFQGNSAPDKSGLPSDRFSAERTGGSVSTLTIQRTQQEDSAVYLCASSKDTYGYTFGSGTRLTVV.

There are many counts of this clone. The read is 3 residues too short to cover the CDR3 end, so that end is filled in from the germline J gene. The genes are TRBV7-3 and TRBJ2-7; D is unresolved. The CDR3 runs to 14 residues. In germline, CDR1 is SGHTA, CDR2 FQGTGA. Between the trimmed V and J ends, which lost 0 bases and 4 bases, there was a span of 10 bases. Partial CDR3 DNA: TGTGCCAGCAGCTTAACGGTGCAGGCTTACGAG. It yields the protein CASSLTVQAYE. The whole CDR3 protein is CASSLTVQAYEQYF.

This clone was counted many times. The read comes to an end 3 residues before the CDR3 does, leaving the germline J gene to fill in the end. V usage is TRBV5-6 and J usage is TRBJ1-5; 8 positions match TRBD1. Losses at the gene ends were 4 bases for V and 6 bases for J; bases not matched to a gene: 3. CDR1 and CDR2 (germline): SGHDT, YYEEEE. This CDR3 comprises 13 residues. Incomplete CDR3 DNA: TGTGCCAGCAGCGCGACAGGGGTTCAGCCC. Its translation: CASSATGVQP. The CDR3 reads in full as CASSATGVQPQHF.

The sample holds many counts of this clone. The observed sequence ends 3 residues before the CDR3 terminus, with the missing tail filled in from the germline J gene. The chain couples TRBV7-2 to TRBJ1-5; D is unresolved. The CDR3 has 14 residues. V lost 3 bases and J lost 4, with 10 bases in between. Looked up from germline, CDR1 is SGHTA and CDR2 is FQGNSA. CDR3 loop: CASSFPQENQPQHF. The part of the CDR3 DNA that was read is TGTGCCAGCAGCTTTCCTCAGGAGAATCAGCCC.

This clone occurred many times. The read ends 3 residues early relative to the CDR3; the germline J gene fills the gap. The chain joins TRBV18 to TRBJ2-2; D remains unclear. The V and J ends lost 3 bases and 5 bases respectively, with 13 bases between them. CDR1 and CDR2 from the germline V gene are KGHSH and LQKENI. The CDR3 sequence is 15 residues long. The CDR3 DNA, read in part, is TGTGCCAGCTCACCTGAGCAGGATGGTACCGGGGAG. Translating gives CASSPEQDGTGE. The entire CDR3 sequence reads CASSPEQDGTGELFF. Looking up the rest from reference TRBV18 and TRBJ2-2 gives the full variable domain: NAGVMQNPRHLVRRRGQEARLRCSPMKGHSHVYWYRQLPEEGLKFMVYLQKENIIDESGMPKERFSAEFPKEGPSILRIQQVVRGDSAAYFCASSPEQDGTGELFFGEGSRLTVL.

This clone was recorded at least ten times. Coverage ceases 3 residues before the CDR3 finishes, and the germline J gene fills in the end. This chain uses TRBV7-9 with TRBJ2-1; the D is unclear. The CDR3 consists of 14 residues. Germline lookup yields CDR1 SEHNR and CDR2 FQNEAQ (reference sequence). The ends were cut back, 1 base at V and 4 bases at J, with 8 bases in the middle. CDR3 sequence: CASSLERVYNEQFF. The CDR3 DNA, read in part, is TGTGCCAGCAGCTTAGAAAGGGTTTACAATGAG.

This clone was picked up many times. Germline and junction disagree at one end, which may indicate a read error. The read stops 3 residues short of the end of the CDR3; the missing end is completed from the germline J gene. The rearrangement joins TRBV7-7 to TRBJ2-5; TRBD2 agrees at 7 bases. The CDR3 covers 15 residues. The germline V gene encodes CDR1 SSHAT and CDR2 FNYEAQ (reference sequence). CDR3: CASSLAAGAGETQYF. The CDR3 DNA, read in part, is TGTGCTAGCAGCTTAGCTGCGGGAGCAGGAGAGACC. Full variable domain (missing parts from reference TRBV7-7 and TRBJ2-5): GAGVSQSPRYKVTKRGQDVTLRCDPISSHATLYWYQQALGQGPEFLTYFNYEAQPDKSGLPSDRFSAERPEGSISTLTIQRTEQRDSAMYRCASSLAAGAGETQYFGPGTRLLVL.

This clone has at least ten counts. Sequencing ends 3 residues short of the CDR3 end; the germline J gene provides the rest. This chain connects TRBV18 to TRBJ2-7; 9 positions match TRBD2. This CDR3 is built from 16 residues. Germline assignment: CDR1 KGHSH and CDR2 LQKENI. The V segment lost 1 base and the J segment 2 bases; nucleotides outside the gene matches: 6. The CDR3 loop is CASSPRAAGGPYEQYF. CDR3 DNA (partial): TGTGCCAGCTCACCACGGGCAGCGGGAGGCCCCTACGAG. The entire variable domain, with the rest obtained from reference TRBV18 and TRBJ2-7, is as follows: NAGVMQNPRHLVRRRGQEARLRCSPMKGHSHVYWYRQLPEEGLKFMVYLQKENIIDESGMPKERFSAEFPKEGPSILRIQQVVRGDSAAYFCASSPRAAGGPYEQYFGPGTRLTVT.

This clone was observed a few times. The read terminates 3 residues ahead of where the CDR3 ends, so the germline J gene completes it. The chain couples TRBV6-2 or TRBV6-3 to TRBJ2-7; TRBD1 aligns across 8 bases. The CDR3 length is 16 residues. Germline assignment: CDR1 MNHEY and CDR2 SVGEGT. The J segment lost 4 bases and the V segment lost 4 bases, leaving 12 bases of the junction unmatched. CDR3 loop: CASSSRPWDRTYEQYF. The sequenced CDR3 bases are TGTGCCAGCAGTTCCCGTCCGTGGGACAGGACATACGAG.

This clone was detected ten times or more. From the germline J gene comes the end of the CDR3, since the read stops 3 residues before it. The V gene is TRBV28, the J gene TRBJ2-3, with D hard to call. Per germline, CDR1 MDHEN and CDR2 SYDVKM. CDR3 size: 10 residues. Trimming shortened V by 3 bases and J by 7 bases, and 2 bases separated the two germline ends. CDR3 DNA, as far as it was read: TGTGCCAGCAGTTTCAATACG. Its translation: CASSFNT. The whole CDR3 sequence reads CASSFNTQYF.

This clone was seen repeatedly, ten times or more. The sequence runs out 3 residues before the end of the CDR3; the remainder is reconstructed from the germline J gene. The chain employs TRBV30 and TRBJ2-3, with D maybe TRBD2 (6 bases). From germline, CDR1 is GTSNPN and CDR2 SVGIG (reference sequence). The CDR3 loop spans 10 amino acids. This CDR3 is CAGGRGAQYF. The sequenced part of the CDR3 DNA is TGTGCCGGCGGTCGCGGGGCG.

This clone has a count of ten or more. The missing CDR3 end, 3 residues past where the read stops, is filled in from the germline J gene. The rearrangement joins TRBV6-2 or TRBV6-3 to TRBJ2-6; D is undetermined. The V and J ends lost 0 bases and 0 bases respectively, with 9 bases between them. The germline V gene has CDR1 MNHEY and CDR2 SVGEGT. CDR3 size: 17 residues. The covered CDR3 bases are TGTGCCAGCAGTTACTCGCAGGCTCACTCTGGGGCCAACGTC. It translates to CASSYSQAHSGANV. The whole CDR3 protein is CASSYSQAHSGANVLTF.

This clone was counted many times. The CDR3 extends 3 residues past the end of the read, so its final part is completed from the germline J gene. The chain joins TRBV2 to TRBJ1-2; D is ambiguous. There are 11 residues in the CDR3. Trimming left V 4 bases short and J 6 bases short, with 6 bases between. Germline V gene data show CDR1 as SNHLY and CDR2 as FYNNEI. CDR3 bases read: TGTGCCAGCAGTGCGAGCGATGGC. Its protein is CASSASDG. In full, the CDR3 is CASSASDGYTF.

This clone has a count of ten or more. The sequence runs out 3 residues before the end of the CDR3; the remainder is reconstructed from the germline J gene. V and J are TRBV20-1 and TRBJ2-5; TRBD2 aligns across 9 bases. V trimming: 3 bases; J trimming: 4 bases; junction bases outside the gene matches: 9. The CDR3 loop spans 15 amino acids. Per germline, CDR1 DFQATT and CDR2 SNEGSKA (reference sequence). The DNA read from the CDR3 is TGCAGTGCTAGTCGCCCTGAAGCGGGAGGAGAGACC. Protein sequence: CSASRPEAGGET. The complete CDR3 protein is CSASRPEAGGETQYF.

This clone was seen many times. The read gets to within 3 residues of the CDR3 end, and the germline J gene fills in the rest. This chain connects TRBV7-6 to TRBJ2-7; 8 nucleotides align to TRBD1. The CDR3 has 15 amino acids. Germline CDR1 is SGHVS and CDR2 is FNYEAQ. Germline trimming cut 4 bases from V and 3 bases from J; bases unmatched to any gene: 8. The part of the CDR3 DNA that was read is TGTGCCAGCAGCTCCGTGGACAGGGCCGACTACGAG. Its protein product is CASSSVDRADYE. The whole CDR3 protein reads CASSSVDRADYEQYF.

This clone has ten or more counts. The sequenced part of the CDR3 DNA is TGTGCCAGTAGTAACACGGGACAGGGGAATAGAGCGGAGCCC. It encodes CASSNTGQGNRAEP. In full, the CDR3 reads CASSNTGQGNRAEPQHF. J is TRBJ1-5 and V is TRBV19; 10 bases match TRBD1. The missing CDR3 end, 3 residues past where the read stops, is filled in from the germline J gene. Germline assignment: CDR1 LNHDA and CDR2 SQIVND (reference sequence). With V trimmed by 4 bases and J by 8 bases, 14 bases remained unmatched. The CDR3 extends over 17 amino acids.

This clone showed up many times. The observed sequence ends 3 residues before the CDR3 terminus, with the missing tail filled in from the germline J gene. The chain has TRBV18 and TRBJ1-1; maybe TRBD1 (5 bases). Germline V lookup: CDR1 KGHSH, CDR2 LQKENI. V shed 3 bases and J shed 0 bases, with 23 bases lying between them. The CDR3 is 19 amino acids. The CDR3 loop reads CASSPPGRGAPPMNTEAFF. CDR3 bases read: TGTGCCAGCTCACCTCCGGGTCGAGGGGCGCCTCCGATGAACACTGAA.

This clone was seen a handful of times. The read ends 3 residues early relative to the CDR3; the germline J gene fills the gap. The rearrangement uses TRBV18 and TRBJ2-5; D unresolved. The germline V gene has CDR1 KGHSH and CDR2 LQKENI. There are 12 residues in the CDR3. With 3 bases removed from V and 6 bases from J, the gap between germline ends came to 8 bases. This chain's CDR3 is CASSPPSQTQYF. The covered CDR3 bases are TGTGCCAGCTCACCCCCCTCTCAGACC.